These 32 T cell receptor beta chains share one sample of origin, sequenced in a study of T cells in localized non-small cell lung cancer. Assay: immunoSEQ multiplex PCR; the TCRdb copy retains only in-frame clones and omits some. The sample lists about 92,000 clones; approximately 91% were seen once. Sequenced here: PBMCs, sampled before any cancer treatment. These receptor sequences come from a woman aged 35-75 years with stage II squamous cell lung carcinoma.

The chain combines TRBV27 with TRBJ2-7, with a tentative D call TRBD2 (5 bases). This CDR3 comprises 12 residues. V was cut by 8 bases and J by 3 bases, with 11 bases left in between. Germline V gene lookup returns CDR1 MNHEY and CDR2 SMNVEV (reference sequence). The CDR3 is CASSGIGYEQYF. CDR3 sequence (DNA): TGTGCCAGCTCGGGGATAGGCTACGAGCAGTACTTC.

The chain employs TRBV7-9 and TRBJ2-2, with D uncertain. CDR3 length: 15 amino acids. V was clipped by 5 bases and J by 6 bases, with 16 bases between them. Germline CDR1 and CDR2: SEHNR and FQNEAQ (reference sequence). The CDR3 protein is CASSPGTLESGELFF. The CDR3 bases are TGTGCCAGCAGCCCGGGCACTCTTGAGTCCGGGGAGCTGTTTTTT.

V is TRBV6-4 and J is TRBJ1-4; D is unclear. The germline V gene has CDR1 MRHNA and CDR2 SNTAGT. Trimming removed 5 bases from V and 5 bases from J, with 9 bases in between. The CDR3 is 13 amino acids. The CDR3 sequence: CASSTGRNEKLFF. The CDR3 nucleotides are TGTGCCAGCAGTACCGGGAGGAATGAAAAACTGTTTTTT.

V gene TRBV2 combines with J gene TRBJ2-7, with 7 bases aligning to TRBD2. Germline CDR1 is SNHLY and CDR2 is FYNNEI. V lost 3 bases, J lost 3 bases, and 8 bases stayed unmatched. The CDR3 totals 15 residues. Here the CDR3 DNA reads TGTGCCAGCAGTGATTCCGGAGGCGGGAGCTACGAGCAGTACTTC. Protein product: CASSDSGGGSYEQYF.

The rearrangement uses TRBV5-1 and TRBJ2-5; 9 nucleotides agree with TRBD1. The J call is doubtful: the DNA matches TRBJ2-7 better. CDR1 is SGHRS, CDR2 YFSETQ, per germline. The CDR3 has 15 amino acids. DNA of the CDR3: TGCGCCAGCAGCTGGGGGGACAGGGCCCCCTACGAGCAGTACTTC. It encodes CASSWGDRAPYEQYF.

The chain couples TRBV20-1 to TRBJ2-3, with D unresolved. The CDR3 length is 10 residues. The germline V gene has CDR1 DFQATT and CDR2 SNEGSKA (reference sequence). V lost 8 bases and J 5 bases, leaving 8 bases between the germline ends. The CDR3 bases are TGCAGTCCCGGTGGAGATACGCAGTATTTT. It encodes CSPGGDTQYF.

The chain couples TRBV27 to TRBJ2-5; TRBD2 is a possible D gene (6 bases). Germline V gene sequence: CDR1 MNHEY, CDR2 SMNVEV (reference sequence). The germline V and J ends were trimmed by 2 bases and 1 base, with 8 bases remaining between them. The CDR3 totals 14 residues. CDR3 DNA sequence: TGTGCCAGCAGTTTAGCGGGAAGCCAAGAGACCCAGTACTTC. Its protein is CASSLAGSQETQYF.

With respect to this clone: One junction end disagrees with the germline gene, perhaps due to a read error. The DNA of the CDR3 is TGTGCTAGCAGTCCCGAGGGGGAGACCCAGTACTTC. It encodes CASSPEGETQYF. V usage is TRBV7-7 and J usage is TRBJ2-5; D is possibly TRBD1 or TRBD2 (5 bases each). Per germline, CDR1 SSHAT and CDR2 FNYEAQ (reference sequence). The CDR3 covers 12 residues.

The chain is built from TRBV28 and TRBJ2-5; 9 bases align to TRBD2. CDR3 length: 17 residues. From germline, CDR1 is MDHEN and CDR2 SYDVKM. V shed 4 bases, J shed 7 bases, and the junction held 16 bases outside the gene matches. CDR3 protein: CASSYLRRLAEIGTQYF. The CDR3 nucleotides read TGTGCCAGCAGTTACCTAAGAAGACTAGCGGAGATTGGGACCCAGTACTTC. Combining the CDR3 with reference TRBV28 and TRBJ2-5 gives the whole variable domain DVKVTQSSRYLVKRTGEKVFLECVQDMDHENMFWYRQDPGLGLRLIYFSYDVKMKEKGDIPEGYSVSREKKERFSLILESASTNQTSMYLCASSYLRRLAEIGTQYFGPGTRLLVL.

This chain links TRBV25-1 with TRBJ2-7, with a weak D call TRBD1 (6 bases). V dropped 5 bases and J dropped 3 bases, with 11 bases sitting between them. This CDR3 contains 13 residues. The germline CDR1 and CDR2 sequences are MGHDK and SYGVNS. CDR3 residues: CASSKGRGYEQYF. CDR3 bases: TGTGCCAGCAGTAAGGGCAGGGGCTACGAGCAGTACTTC.

Concerning this clone itself: Distinct nucleotide sequences in the sample also encode this CDR3. J is TRBJ2-7 and V is TRBV4-1; 11 bases map to TRBD2. The germline gives CDR1 MGHRA, CDR2 YSYEKL. J gave up 4 bases and V 1 base, and 0 bases lay outside the gene matches. The CDR3 contains 14 residues. CDR3 sequence: CASSQASGRYEQYF. The CDR3 coding sequence is TGCGCCAGCAGCCAAGCTAGCGGGAGGTACGAGCAGTACTTC.

This sequence joins TRBV2 and TRBJ2-1; possibly TRBD2 for D (5 bases). The length of the CDR3 is 14 residues. Germline values: CDR1 SNHLY, CDR2 FYNNEI. Trimming removed 4 bases from V and 0 bases from J, with 7 bases in between. The CDR3 sequence is CASSGESSYNEQFF. The CDR3, as DNA: TGTGCCAGCAGTGGGGAGAGCTCCTACAATGAGCAGTTCTTC.

This clone has more than one count but fewer than ten. The V gene is TRBV19, the J gene TRBJ1-1; D is uncertain. CDR3 length: 16 amino acids. Germline assignment: CDR1 LNHDA and CDR2 SQIVND (reference sequence). V lost 10 bases to trimming and J lost 0 bases, with 21 bases between them. CDR3 sequence (DNA): TGTGCCACCCGGCCCCAGATTACAACCATGAACACTGAAGCTTTCTTT. It codes for CATRPQITTMNTEAFF.

The V gene is TRBV6-1, the J gene TRBJ2-7; tentatively, D is TRBD1 or TRBD2 (5 bases each). V dropped 4 bases and J dropped 2 bases, with 12 bases sitting between them. The CDR3 has 14 residues. Germline V gives CDR1 MNHNS, CDR2 SASEGT. The CDR3 bases are TGTGCCAGCAGTGCCGGGGACGGACCCTACGAGCAGTACTTC. This gives the protein CASSAGDGPYEQYF.

The chain recombines TRBV7-9 with TRBJ1-1; D not certain. Trimming cost V 4 bases and J 5 bases, with 17 bases left between them. In germline, CDR1 is SEHNR, CDR2 FQNEAQ (reference sequence). CDR3 length: 15 residues. This chain's CDR3 is CASSSLGGKRTEAFF. The CDR3 DNA sequence: TGTGCCAGCAGCTCCCTGGGTGGGAAACGAACTGAAGCTTTCTTT.

CDR3 residues: CASRDTGNPYGYTF. The CDR3 DNA is TGTGCCAGCAGAGATACAGGGAACCCCTATGGCTACACCTTC. The rearrangement links TRBV5-8 to TRBJ1-2; perhaps TRBD1 as D (6 bases). Germline V gives CDR1 SGHTS, CDR2 YDEGEE. This CDR3 region has 14 residues. Trimming cost V 5 bases and J 4 bases, with 15 bases left between them.

The rearrangement joins TRBV12-5 to TRBJ2-3; TRBD1 matches at 10 bases. The CDR3 loop spans 16 amino acids. Germline assignment: CDR1 LGHNT and CDR2 FRNRAP. V was pared by 6 bases and J by 0 bases, with 6 bases of the junction left unmatched. The CDR3 nucleotides are TGTGCTAGTGGCCCTCGACAGGGGGCAAGCACAGATACGCAGTATTTT. Protein: CASGPRQGASTDTQYF.

The chain employs TRBV6-6 and TRBJ1-1; 10 nucleotides agree with TRBD1. Trimming removed 6 bases from V and 5 bases from J; junction bases left unmatched: 6. The CDR3 consists of 14 residues. Per germline, CDR1 MNHNY and CDR2 SVGAGI (reference sequence). CDR3 DNA: TGTGCCAGCAGAATCCGGGACAGGGGAACTGAAGCTTTCTTT. Amino acid sequence: CASRIRDRGTEAFF.

This rearrangement joins TRBV20-1 to TRBJ1-2, with a possible D match to TRBD1 (5 bases). Germline assignment: CDR1 DFQATT and CDR2 SNEGSKA (reference sequence). This CDR3 is built from 11 residues. Trimming took 8 bases from V and 7 from J, leaving 14 bases between them. CDR3 DNA: TGCAGTCCGGGCCTTGGGGGTGGCTACACCTTC. Encoded protein: CSPGLGGGYTF.

This chain links TRBV5-8 with TRBJ1-4, with D possibly TRBD1 on 5 matching bases. V lost 2 bases and J lost 0, with 11 bases in between. This CDR3 has 16 amino acids. Looked up from germline, CDR1 is SGHTS and CDR2 is YDEGEE. The CDR3 here is CASSFRETATNEKLFF. CDR3 nucleotide sequence: TGTGCCAGCAGCTTCAGGGAAACCGCAACTAATGAAAAACTGTTTTTT.

V usage is TRBV5-1 and J usage is TRBJ2-1; 8 nucleotides match TRBD1. The trim removed 2 bases at V and 7 bases at J, leaving 5 bases unmatched. There are 14 residues in the CDR3. Germline V CDR1 and CDR2: SGHRS, YFSETQ. The CDR3 DNA reads TGCGCCAGCAGCTTAGCCACAGGGGGAAATGAGCAGTTCTTC. This encodes CASSLATGGNEQFF.

This chain joins TRBV6-6 and TRBJ2-7; 8 bases map to TRBD1. Germline V gives CDR1 MNHNY, CDR2 SVGAGI (reference sequence). The trim removed 7 bases at V and 0 bases at J, leaving 8 bases unmatched. The CDR3 runs 15 residues. CDR3 nucleotides: TGTGCCAGCAAGGTCTCCGGGACAGGCTCCTACGAGCAGTACTTC. Its translation is CASKVSGTGSYEQYF.

This chain's CDR3 is CASSPSNTEAFF. CDR3 nucleotide sequence: TGTGCCAGCTCACCGTCGAACACTGAAGCTTTCTTT. The V call is TRBV18, the J call TRBJ1-1; D is ambiguous. Germline CDR1 KGHSH, CDR2 LQKENI. The length of the CDR3 is 12 residues. V dropped 3 bases and J dropped 1 base, with 3 bases sitting between them.

This clone was picked up one time. The chain recombines TRBV27 with TRBJ2-2, with a tentative D call TRBD1 (5 bases). Per germline, CDR1 MNHEY and CDR2 SMNVEV (reference sequence). The V end lost 7 bases, the J end lost 4 bases, and 10 bases lay between the germline ends. The CDR3 runs to 13 residues. CDR3 DNA: TGTGCCAGCAAGGGGCACGCCACCGGGGAGCTGTTTTTT. As protein: CASKGHATGELFF.

This clone was seen a few times. This rearrangement joins TRBV27 to TRBJ2-7; 10 bases are shared with TRBD1. Looked up from germline, CDR1 is MNHEY and CDR2 is SMNVEV (reference sequence). V lost 6 bases to trimming and J lost 4 bases; unmatched junction nucleotides: 6. This CDR3 spans 14 amino acids. DNA for the CDR3: TGTGCCAGCAGCCACGGGACAGGGGCATACGAGCAGTACTTC. It codes for CASSHGTGAYEQYF.

The genes are TRBV4-1 and TRBJ2-3; tentative D call: TRBD1 (5 bases). V was cut by 1 base and J by 2 bases, with 13 bases left in between. The germline gives CDR1 MGHRA, CDR2 YSYEKL. The CDR3 spans 16 residues. In nucleotides, the CDR3 is TGCGCCAGCAGCCAAGTGGACATCGGCTTCACAGATACGCAGTATTTT. Its protein product is CASSQVDIGFTDTQYF.

The chain combines TRBV6-1 with TRBJ1-3; 9 bases agree with TRBD1. After removal of 2 bases from V and 2 bases from J, the junction contained 19 bases not matched to a gene. The CDR3 has 21 residues. CDR1 is MNHNS and CDR2 is SASEGT in the germline V gene. The CDR3 DNA sequence: TGTGCCAGCAGTGAAACGACCGGGACAGGGAGAGTTGAAGTGGCTGGAAACACCATATATTTT. It is translated as CASSETTGTGRVEVAGNTIYF.

The chain has TRBV5-6 and TRBJ1-5; a possible D gene is TRBD1 (6 bases). CDR1 is SGHDT, CDR2 YYEEEE, per germline. Trimming took off 4 bases at V and 3 bases at J, with 11 bases between the two ends. The CDR3 contains 14 residues. CDR3 sequence: CASSLRGVNQPQHF. CDR3 DNA: TGTGCCAGCAGCCTAAGGGGGGTCAATCAGCCCCAGCATTTT.

The V call is TRBV6-1, the J call TRBJ1-2, with D maybe TRBD1 (5 bases). This CDR3 is built from 14 residues. The V gene's germline CDR1 is MNHNS and CDR2 SASEGT. Trimming removed 5 bases from V and 0 bases from J, with 10 bases in between. The CDR3 sequence is CASSTQGANYGYTF. CDR3 sequence (DNA): TGTGCCAGCAGTACCCAGGGAGCTAACTATGGCTACACCTTC.

This clone has only a few counts. The rearrangement uses TRBV25-1 and TRBJ1-2; TRBD1 matches at 8 bases. The CDR3 spans 13 residues. Germline values: CDR1 MGHDK, CDR2 SYGVNS. Trimming cost V 5 bases and J 7 bases; bases outside gene matches: 6. CDR3 nucleotide sequence: TGTGCCAGCAGTACGACAGGGGCTGGTGGCTACACCTTC. Translating it yields CASSTTGAGGYTF.

The chain combines TRBV9 with TRBJ2-3; either TRBD1 or TRBD2 may fit D (5 bases each). Germline assignment: CDR1 SGDLS and CDR2 YYNGEE. V was clipped by 1 base and J by 2 bases, with 23 bases between them. The CDR3 consists of 19 residues. CDR3: CASSVNPGALGTNTDTQYF. The CDR3 DNA follows: TGTGCCAGCAGCGTAAATCCCGGGGCATTGGGTACTAACACAGATACGCAGTATTTT.

V usage is TRBV28 and J usage is TRBJ2-2; D not resolved. The germline CDR1 and CDR2 sequences are MDHEN and SYDVKM. Between the trimmed V and J ends, which lost 1 base and 0 bases, there was a span of 9 bases. CDR3 length: 16 amino acids. The CDR3 DNA reads as TGTGCCAGCAGTTTATCCAGCGTGACGAACACCGGGGAGCTGTTTTTT. Its protein is CASSLSSVTNTGELFF. The full variable domain, in which reference TRBV28 and TRBJ2-2 provide the parts outside the CDR3, is DVKVTQSSRYLVKRTGEKVFLECVQDMDHENMFWYRQDPGLGLRLIYFSYDVKMKEKGDIPEGYSVSREKKERFSLILESASTNQTSMYLCASSLSSVTNTGELFFGEGSRLTVL.